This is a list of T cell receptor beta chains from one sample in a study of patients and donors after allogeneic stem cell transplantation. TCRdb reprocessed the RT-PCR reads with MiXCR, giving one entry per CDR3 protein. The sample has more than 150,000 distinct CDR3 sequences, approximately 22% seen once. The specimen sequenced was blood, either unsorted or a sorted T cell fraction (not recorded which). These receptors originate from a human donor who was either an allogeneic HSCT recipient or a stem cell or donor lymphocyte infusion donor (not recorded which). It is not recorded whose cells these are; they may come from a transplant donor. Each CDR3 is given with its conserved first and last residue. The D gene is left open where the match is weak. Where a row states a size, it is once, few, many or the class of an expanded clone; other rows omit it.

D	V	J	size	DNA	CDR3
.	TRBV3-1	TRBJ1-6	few	TGTGCCAGCAGCCAGGGGACACCTGAGGCCCTCCACTTT	CASSQGTPEALHF
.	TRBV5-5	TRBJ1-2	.	TGTGCCAGCAGCCCGAGGCCTGATAACTATGGCTACACCTTC	CASSPRPDNYGYTF
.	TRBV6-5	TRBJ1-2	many	TGTGCCAGCAAGCAGGGTTATGGCTACACCTTC	CASKQGYGYTF
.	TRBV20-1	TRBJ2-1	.	TGCAGTGCCAGGGATCCGGGGGTGGTTGAGCAGTTCTTC	CSARDPGVVEQFF
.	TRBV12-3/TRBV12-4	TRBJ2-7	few	TGTGCCAGCAGTTTCGGACCGAACGAGCAGTACTTC	CASSFGPNEQYF
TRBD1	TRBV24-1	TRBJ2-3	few	TGTGCCACCAGTGATCCCGACAGGGATCCAGATACGCAGTATTTT	CATSDPDRDPDTQYF
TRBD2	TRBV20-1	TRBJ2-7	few	TGCAGTGCTACCCCGACTAGCGGGAGCCTACACGAGCAGTACTTC	CSATPTSGSLHEQYF
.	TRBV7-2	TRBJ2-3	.	TGTGCCAGCAGCCCTCGGGGGGCGGATACGCAGTATTTT	CASSPRGADTQYF
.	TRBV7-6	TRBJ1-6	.	TGTGCCAGCAGCTTAGAGTCATCGGATAGGAGGGGTAATTCACCCCTCCACTTT	CASSLESSDRRGNSPLHF
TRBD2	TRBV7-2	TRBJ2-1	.	TGTGCCAGCAGCTTAGTTGCCGGACTAGATATAGAGCAGTTCTTC	CASSLVAGLDIEQFF
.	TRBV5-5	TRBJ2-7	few	TGTGCCAGCAGCTTGGTGACACCCGAGGCAGGGAGCGGCGAGCAGTACTTC	CASSLVTPEAGSGEQYF
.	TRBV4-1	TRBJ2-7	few	TGCGCCAGCAGCCAAGGAGGAGGAGAGTCCTACGAGCAGTACTTC	CASSQGGGESYEQYF
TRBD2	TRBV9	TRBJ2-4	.	TGTGCCAGCAGCGCGGAACTAGCGGGAGGGCCCCGGGCGAACATTCAGTACTTC	CASSAELAGGPRANIQYF
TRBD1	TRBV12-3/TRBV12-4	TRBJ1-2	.	TGTGCCAGCAGTTTAGGGACAGGCAACGGCTACACCTTC	CASSLGTGNGYTF
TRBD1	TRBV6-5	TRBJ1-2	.	TGTGCCAGCAGTTCCAGGGGGCACTATGGCTACACCTTC	CASSSRGHYGYTF
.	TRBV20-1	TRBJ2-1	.	TGCAGTGCTAGAATCAGCGTAAATGAGCAGTTCTTC	CSARISVNEQFF
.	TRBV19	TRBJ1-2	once	TGTGCCAGTAGTATGATTGGGGGTGTCTATGGCTTCACCTTC	CASSMIGGVYGFTF
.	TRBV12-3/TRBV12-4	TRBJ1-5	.	TGTGCCAGCAGTTTAGTCTCAGGGCCGAGCAATCAGCCCCAGCATTTT	CASSLVSGPSNQPQHF
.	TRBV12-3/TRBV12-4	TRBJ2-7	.	TGTGCCAGCAGTCGCCTCCAGGGATTAAACTACGAGCAGTACTTC	CASSRLQGLNYEQYF
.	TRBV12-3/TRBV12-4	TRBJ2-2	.	TGTGCCAGCAGGCTCAGGGAGTCCGGGGAGCTGTTTTTT	CASRLRESGELFF
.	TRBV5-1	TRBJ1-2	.	TGCGCCAGCAGCAAAAAGACAGAAAATCAACATGGCTACACCTTC	CASSKKTENQHGYTF
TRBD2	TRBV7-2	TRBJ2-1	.	TGTGCCAGCAGCTTAGGTGGACTAGCGGGCAATGAGCAGTTCTTC	CASSLGGLAGNEQFF
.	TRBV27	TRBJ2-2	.	TGTGCCAGCAGTCCTCGACAGTCCACCGGGGAGCTGTTTTTT	CASSPRQSTGELFF
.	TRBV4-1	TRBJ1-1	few	TGCGCCAGCAGCCAAGGAGGATCGGCCGCTGGATACACTGAAGCTTTCTTT	CASSQGGSAAGYTEAFF
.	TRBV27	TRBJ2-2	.	TGTGCCAGCAGAGGAGTTGGGCGACAGAACACCGGGGAGCTGTTTTTT	CASRGVGRQNTGELFF
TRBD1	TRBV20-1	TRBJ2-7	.	TGCAGTGCTAGAGGACAGGGCTTTTTTTACGAGCAGTACTTC	CSARGQGFFYEQYF
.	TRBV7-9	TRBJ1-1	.	TGTGCCAGCAGCGTAATGGACGGATTGAACACTGAAGCTTTCTTT	CASSVMDGLNTEAFF
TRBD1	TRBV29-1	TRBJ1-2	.	TGCAGCGTTGGACAGGGTTTACGTGGCTACACCTTC	CSVGQGLRGYTF
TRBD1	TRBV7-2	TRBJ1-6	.	TGTGCCAGCAGCCGCGAGACAGGGTGGGACTATTCACCCCTCCACTTT	CASSRETGWDYSPLHF
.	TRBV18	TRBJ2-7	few	TGTGCCAGCTCACCACCACTCTCCTACGAGCAGTACTTC	CASSPPLSYEQYF
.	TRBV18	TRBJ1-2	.	TGTGCCAGCTCACCACTGGGACTGACCTTC	CASSPLGLTF
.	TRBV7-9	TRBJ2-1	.	TGTGCCATCAGCTCGGGCTCGCCACCTTACAATGAGCAGTTCTTC	CAISSGSPPYNEQFF
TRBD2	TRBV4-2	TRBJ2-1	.	TGTGCCAGCAGCCCCGGGACTAGCGGAGAGGGGACTAACAATGAGCAGTTCTTC	CASSPGTSGEGTNNEQFF
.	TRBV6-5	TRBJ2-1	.	TGTGCCAGCAGTTACAACAGGGCGAGGGAGCAGTTCTTC	CASSYNRAREQFF
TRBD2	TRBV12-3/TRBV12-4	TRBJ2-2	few	TGTGCCAGCAGTCCACGACTAGCAGCGAACACCGGGGAGCTGTTTTTT	CASSPRLAANTGELFF
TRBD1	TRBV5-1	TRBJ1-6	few	TGCGCCAGCAGCTTGAGCCCAAGCCAGGGGGGTTCACCCCTCCACTTT	CASSLSPSQGGSPLHF
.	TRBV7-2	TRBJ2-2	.	TGTGCCAGCAGCCCGTCAGTCCGGCGGGACGCCGGGGAGCTGTTTTTT	CASSPSVRRDAGELFF
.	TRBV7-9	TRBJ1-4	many	TGTGCCAGCAGCTCAATTATTACGCCGCGGACCGTAAGAAAACTGTTTTTT	CASSSIITPRTVRKLFF
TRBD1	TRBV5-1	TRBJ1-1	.	TGCGCCAGCAGCTCAGGGGGATGGACTGAAGCTTTCTTT	CASSSGGWTEAFF
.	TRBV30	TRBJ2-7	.	TGTGCCTGGGGCAAACAGGGCTACGAGCAGTACTTC	CAWGKQGYEQYF
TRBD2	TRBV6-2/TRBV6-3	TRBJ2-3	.	TGTGCCAGCAGTGGACTAGCGGGGGGCCCTGGTACGCAGTATTTT	CASSGLAGGPGTQYF
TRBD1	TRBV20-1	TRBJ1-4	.	TGCAGTGCTGGAGACAGGGAGGGTGAAAAACTGTTTTTT	CSAGDREGEKLFF
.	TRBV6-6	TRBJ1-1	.	TGTGCCAGCAGTTATCGGTCGGGACCTACGAACACTGAAGCTTTCTTT	CASSYRSGPTNTEAFF
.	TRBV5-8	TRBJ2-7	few	TGTGCCAGCAGCAAGCCAGGGGCTTGGGGCGAGCAGTACTTC	CASSKPGAWGEQYF
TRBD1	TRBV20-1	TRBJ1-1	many	TGCAGTGCTAGAGAAGGGGACAGGGGTGACACTGAAGCTTTCTTT	CSAREGDRGDTEAFF
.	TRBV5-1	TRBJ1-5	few	TGCGCCAGCAGGGAGGCCCAGCATTTT	CASREAQHF
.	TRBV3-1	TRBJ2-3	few	TGTGCCAGCAGCCTTCGGGGAAGAAGTGGCACAGATACGCAGTATTTT	CASSLRGRSGTDTQYF
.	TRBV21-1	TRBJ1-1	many	TGTGCCAGCAGCAAAAAGGGGACAGGGGGGAACACTGAAGCTTTCTTT	CASSKKGTGGNTEAFF
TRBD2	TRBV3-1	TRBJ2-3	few	TGTGCCAGCAGCCCCGGAGAGGGAGGGCCCACAGATACGCAGTATTTT	CASSPGEGGPTDTQYF
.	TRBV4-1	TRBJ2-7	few	TGCGCCAGCAGCCAAGATTATGGCCTGCGCTACGAGCAGTACTTC	CASSQDYGLRYEQYF
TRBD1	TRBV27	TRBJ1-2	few	TGTGCCAGCAGTTTTACCTCCGGGACAGGGACTGGCTACACCTTC	CASSFTSGTGTGYTF
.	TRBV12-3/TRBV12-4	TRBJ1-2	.	TGTGCCAGCAGTTTAAATCTGATCGGAGGGGTCGATGGCTACACCTTC	CASSLNLIGGVDGYTF
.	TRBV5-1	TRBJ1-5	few	TGCGCCAGCAGCTTGGGGGCCTTCAATAGCAATCAGCCCCAGCATTTT	CASSLGAFNSNQPQHF
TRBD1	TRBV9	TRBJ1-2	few	TGTGCCAGCAGCACCGGGACAGCTACTAACTATGGCTACACCTTC	CASSTGTATNYGYTF
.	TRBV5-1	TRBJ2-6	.	TGCGCCAGCAGCCCCGACTCTGGGGCCAACGTCCTGACTTTC	CASSPDSGANVLTF
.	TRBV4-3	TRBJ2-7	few	TGCGCCAGCAGCCAAGCCCCCCGTTACGAGCAGTACTTC	CASSQAPRYEQYF
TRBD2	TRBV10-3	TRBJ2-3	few	TGTGCCATCAGTGCTCATAGCGGGACTCCCTTCACAGATACGCAGTATTTT	CAISAHSGTPFTDTQYF